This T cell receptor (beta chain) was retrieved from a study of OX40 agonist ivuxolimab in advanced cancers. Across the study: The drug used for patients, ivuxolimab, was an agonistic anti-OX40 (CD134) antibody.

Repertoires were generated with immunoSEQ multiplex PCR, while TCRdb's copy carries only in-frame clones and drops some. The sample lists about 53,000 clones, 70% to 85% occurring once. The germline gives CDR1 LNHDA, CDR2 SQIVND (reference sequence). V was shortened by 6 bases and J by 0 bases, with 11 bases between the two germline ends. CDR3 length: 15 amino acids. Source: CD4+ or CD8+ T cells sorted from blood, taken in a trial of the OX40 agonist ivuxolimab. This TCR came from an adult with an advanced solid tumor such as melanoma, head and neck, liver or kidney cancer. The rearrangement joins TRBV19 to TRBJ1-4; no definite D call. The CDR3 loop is CASRSALATNEKLFF. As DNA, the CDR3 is TGTGCCAGTAGGTCGGCACTTGCAACTAATGAAAAACTGTTTTTT.